These 4 T cell receptor beta chains share one sample of origin, sequenced in a study of OX40 agonist ivuxolimab in advanced cancers. Preparation of the library involved the immunoSEQ multiplex PCR assay. The table was pulled from immuneACCESS by TCRdb, which kept in-frame rearrangements only. Such tables lose some clones; where checked, under half of the loss comes from unresolved V genes, and the rest has no known cause. A total of some 150,000 clones appear in this sample, roughly 91% of them only once. The ten largest account for roughly 1% of the sample. This specimen consisted of CD4+ or CD8+ T cells sorted from blood, obtained in a trial of the OX40 agonist ivuxolimab. Receptors were obtained from an adult with an advanced solid tumor such as melanoma, head and neck, liver or kidney cancer.

The J gene is TRBJ2-7, the V gene TRBV6-5; D is undetermined. There are 14 residues in the CDR3. Trimming took off 0 bases at V and 0 bases at J, with 6 bases between the two ends. The germline CDR1 and CDR2 sequences are MNHEY and SVGAGI. The DNA of the CDR3 is TGTGCCAGCAGTTACTCGAGGCGCTCCTACGAGCAGTACTTC. It codes for CASSYSRRSYEQYF.

The rearrangement joins TRBV21-1 to TRBJ1-1; TRBD1, the table's D call, was not compared with the DNA. TRBV21-1 is a pseudogene. The CDR3 loop spans 16 amino acids. The CDR3 loop reads CASSKGRRAEKTEAFF. The DNA for the CDR3 is TGTGCCAGCAGCAAAGGTCGCAGGGCTGAGAAAACTGAAGCTTTCTTT.

The chain couples TRBV5-1 to TRBJ2-3, with a weak D call TRBD1 (6 bases). Germline V gives CDR1 SGHRS, CDR2 YFSETQ. V was pared by 5 bases and J by 3 bases, with 13 bases between. This CDR3 has 14 amino acids. The CDR3 loop is CASRPITGTDTQYF. The CDR3 DNA follows: TGCGCCAGCAGGCCCATTACAGGGACAGATACGCAGTATTTT.

The chain carries TRBV5-6 and TRBJ1-4; tentatively, D is TRBD1 (5 bases). V was clipped by 4 bases and J by 5 bases, with 18 bases between them. There are 16 residues in the CDR3. Germline CDR1 reads SGHDT; CDR2 reads YYEEEE. The CDR3: CASSRTPTAPNEKLFF. CDR3 nucleotides: TGTGCCAGCAGCCGGACCCCGACAGCACCAAATGAAAAACTGTTTTTT.